The 28 T cell receptor beta chains reported below all come from one sample, sequenced in a study of blood T cell repertoires in COVID-19. Some clones are missing from TCRdb's copy, which holds only in-frame ones; the method was immunoSEQ multiplex PCR. The sample yields 100,000 or so clones, around four fifths seen once. Specimen: peripheral blood. These receptors all stem from a woman in her seventies with acute or convalescent COVID-19.

The chain carries TRBV18 and TRBJ1-2; TRBD1 matches at 7 bases. CDR3 size: 15 residues. Germline CDR1 reads KGHSH; CDR2 reads LQKENI. V gave up 2 bases and J gave up 2 bases; unmatched junction bases: 5. The CDR3 DNA follows: TGTGCCAGCTCACCAGGAGGGGGCAGGAACTATGGCTACACCTTC. It is translated as CASSPGGGRNYGYTF.

CDR3 sequence reads: CASSSGDITNYGYTF. In DNA form, the CDR3 reads TGTGCCAGCAGTTCAGGGGATATTACTAACTATGGCTACACCTTC. The genes are TRBV6-5 and TRBJ1-2; a possible D gene is TRBD1 (6 bases). V lost 4 bases, J lost 0 bases, and 12 bases lay in between. The CDR3 is made up of 15 amino acids. Germline assignment: CDR1 MNHEY and CDR2 SVGAGI.

The chain employs TRBV27 and TRBJ1-2; perhaps TRBD1 as D (6 bases). Trimming cost V 2 bases and J 4 bases, with 14 bases left between them. The CDR3 runs to 15 residues. In germline, CDR1 is MNHEY, CDR2 SMNVEV (reference sequence). The CDR3 loop reads CASSLSVRGTYGYTF. The CDR3 DNA follows: TGTGCCAGCAGTTTAAGTGTCAGGGGAACCTATGGCTACACCTTC.

The chain links TRBV5-1 to TRBJ1-1; D unresolved. The CDR3 loop spans 15 amino acids. CDR1 SGHRS and CDR2 YFSETQ come from the germline V gene. The V end was cut by 3 bases, the J end by 0 bases, with 12 bases between. The CDR3 DNA sequence: TGCGCCAGCAGCTCCGCGACACCGATGAACACTGAAGCTTTCTTT. Amino acid sequence: CASSSATPMNTEAFF.

The V call is TRBV5-1, the J call TRBJ2-1, with TRBD2 matching 11 bases. Germline CDR1 is SGHRS and CDR2 is YFSETQ. CDR3 length: 15 residues. Germline trimming cut 2 bases from V and 9 bases from J; bases unmatched to any gene: 7. CDR3 nucleotides: TGCGCCAGCAGCTTAACTAGCGGGGGCCCCAGTGAGCAGTTCTTC. Translated: CASSLTSGGPSEQFF.

With regard to this clone: The same CDR3 is also encoded by other DNA sequences in this sample. This chain joins TRBV5-1 and TRBJ2-2, with 10 bases identical to TRBD2. The V gene end was trimmed by 5 bases and the J gene end by 1 base; junction bases not matched to a gene: 2. The germline gives CDR1 SGHRS, CDR2 YFSETQ. This CDR3 has 15 amino acids. In DNA, the CDR3 is TGCGCCAGCAGGTCTAGCGGGGGGAACACCGGGGAGCTGTTTTTT. This translates into CASRSSGGNTGELFF.

This clone was detected only a few times. V and J are TRBV9 and TRBJ1-4, with D possibly matching TRBD1 (6 bases). This CDR3 is built from 15 residues. The V end lost 0 bases, the J end lost 4 bases, and 10 bases lay between the germline ends. Germline-derived CDR1 and CDR2 are SGDLS and YYNGEE. The CDR3 nucleotides read TGTGCCAGCAGCGTAGGAGGACAGTATAATGAAAAACTGTTTTTT. This codes for CASSVGGQYNEKLFF.

This chain connects TRBV5-1 to TRBJ2-2, with TRBD1 matching 7 bases. CDR1 is SGHRS, CDR2 YFSETQ, per germline. This CDR3 has 14 residues. The J segment lost 3 bases and the V segment lost 2 bases, leaving 1 base of the junction unmatched. The CDR3 bases are TGCGCCAGCAGCTTTCAGGGGGACACCGGGGAGCTGTTTTTT. This codes for CASSFQGDTGELFF. The variable domain in full, with the rest retrieved from reference TRBV5-1 and TRBJ2-2, is KAGVTQTPRYLIKTRGQQVTLSCSPISGHRSVSWYQQTPGQGLQFLFEYFSETQRNKGNFPGRFSGRQFSNSRSEMNVSTLELGDSALYLCASSFQGDTGELFFGEGSRLTVL.

This rearrangement joins TRBV2 to TRBJ2-5, with TRBD2 identical over 12 bases. Germline V gene lookup returns CDR1 SNHLY and CDR2 FYNNEI. The CDR3 contains 14 residues. The ends lost 8 bases at V and 2 bases at J; junction bases unmatched: 3. The CDR3 DNA sequence: TGTGCCAGCGTAGGACTAGCGGGACAAGAGACCCAGTACTTC. Encoded protein: CASVGLAGQETQYF.

The CDR3 region has the DNA TGCGCCAGCAGCCTGGGACAGGCGTTTGGGGATACGCAGTATTTT. Translating gives CASSLGQAFGDTQYF. V gene TRBV5-1 combines with J gene TRBJ2-3; 8 bases are shared with TRBD1. This CDR3 comprises 15 residues. The germline CDR1 and CDR2 sequences are SGHRS and YFSETQ. With 4 bases clipped from V and 6 bases from J, the junction kept 10 bases outside the gene matches.

The sample holds a few counts of this clone. The chain joins TRBV24-1 to TRBJ2-2; 7 bases are shared with TRBD2. This CDR3 spans 12 amino acids. Trimming removed 10 bases from V and 5 bases from J; junction bases left unmatched: 3. The germline V gene encodes CDR1 KGHDR and CDR2 SFDVKD. The CDR3 protein is CATGGTTGELFF. The CDR3 nucleotides are TGTGCCACGGGGGGGACGACCGGGGAGCTGTTTTTT.

The chain carries TRBV25-1 and TRBJ1-1; the D gene is possibly TRBD1 (6 bases). CDR1 and CDR2 from the germline V gene are MGHDK and SYGVNS. The CDR3 has 14 amino acids. The germline V and J ends were trimmed by 6 bases and 4 bases, with 15 bases remaining between them. CDR3 loop: CASSVVGGSTEAFF. In DNA form, the CDR3 reads TGTGCCAGCAGCGTAGTAGGGGGATCCACTGAAGCTTTCTTT. The full variable domain, rest sourced from reference TRBV25-1 and TRBJ1-1, is EADIYQTPRYLVIGTGKKITLECSQTMGHDKMYWYQQDPGMELHLIHYSYGVNSTEKGDLSSESTVSRIRTEHFPLTLESARPSHTSQYLCASSVVGGSTEAFFGQGTRLTVV.

The chain combines TRBV28 with TRBJ2-2; 9 nucleotides agree with TRBD1. Germline CDR1 MDHEN, CDR2 SYDVKM. The CDR3 runs 15 residues. The V and J ends lost 8 bases and 6 bases, in that order; junction bases with no gene match: 10. The CDR3 is CASLYWTGDAGELFF. In DNA, the CDR3 is TGTGCCAGCCTTTATTGGACAGGGGATGCCGGGGAGCTGTTTTTT.

This sequence joins TRBV3-1 (or the pseudogene TRBV3-2) and TRBJ2-7; 8 bases match TRBD1. CDR3 length equals 13 residues. CDR1 is LGHDT and CDR2 is YNNKEL in the germline V gene (reference sequence). V gave up 3 bases and J gave up 7 bases; unmatched junction bases: 5. CDR3 residues: CASSQQGAREQYF. The CDR3 nucleotides are TGTGCCAGCAGCCAGCAGGGGGCTAGGGAGCAGTACTTC.

The chain links TRBV4-3 to TRBJ1-6; 7 bases are shared with TRBD1. The V segment lost 0 bases and the J segment 10 bases; nucleotides outside the gene matches: 6. Per germline, CDR1 LGHNA and CDR2 YSLEER. The CDR3 length is 15 residues. DNA for the CDR3: TGCGCCAGCAGCCAAGATCCGCAGGGGGACTCACCCCTCCACTTT. It codes for CASSQDPQGDSPLHF.

The chain recombines TRBV7-2 with TRBJ2-1, with a possible D match to TRBD1 (5 bases). V lost 1 base, J lost 10 bases, and 11 bases lay in between. Germline V lookup: CDR1 SGHTA, CDR2 FQGNSA. This CDR3 has 13 residues. Written as DNA, the CDR3 is TGTGCCAGCAGCTTAGTTAGGGCAGGGGAGCAGTTCTTC. This translates into CASSLVRAGEQFF.

The chain is built from TRBV5-4 and TRBJ2-2; 8 nucleotides line up with TRBD1. CDR1 and CDR2 from the germline V gene are SGHNT and YYREEE (reference sequence). V gave up 3 bases and J gave up 4 bases; unmatched junction bases: 8. CDR3 size: 16 residues. CDR3 loop: CASSSSRTGGTGELFF. Here the CDR3 DNA reads TGTGCCAGCAGCTCGTCCCGCACAGGGGGCACCGGGGAGCTGTTTTTT.

The J gene is TRBJ2-7, the V gene TRBV21-1; the DNA was not compared with TRBD2, the D call given in the table. TRBV21-1 is deemed a pseudogene. The CDR3 has 15 amino acids. The CDR3, as DNA: TGTGCCAGCAGCAAAGCGGGAGGGACGACGAACGAGCAGTACTTC. Protein product: CASSKAGGTTNEQYF.

This chain uses TRBV5-6 with TRBJ1-1; D is uncertain. V dropped 3 bases and J dropped 9 bases, with 12 bases sitting between them. Germline CDR1 and CDR2: SGHDT and YYEEEE. The CDR3 loop spans 12 amino acids. CDR3 region: CASSSGLWKAFF. The CDR3 nucleotides read TGTGCCAGCAGCTCGGGATTATGGAAAGCTTTCTTT.

This clone was counted a few times. The chain employs TRBV30 and TRBJ1-5, with 7 nucleotides matching TRBD1. CDR1 GTSNPN and CDR2 SVGIG come from the germline V gene (reference sequence). The J segment lost 7 bases and the V segment lost 1 base, leaving 4 bases of the junction unmatched. The CDR3 is 13 amino acids. The CDR3, as DNA: TGTGCCTGGAGTGAGACAGGGAACCAGCCCCAGCATTTT. Encoded protein: CAWSETGNQPQHF. Complete variable domain (other parts from reference TRBV30 and TRBJ1-5): SQTIHQWPATLVQPVGSPLSLECTVEGTSNPNLYWYRQAAGRGLQLLFYSVGIGQISSEVPQNLSASRPQDRQFILSSKKLLLSDSGFYLCAWSETGNQPQHFGDGTRLSIL.

V usage is TRBV5-1 and J usage is TRBJ1-4; the D gene is possibly TRBD1 (6 bases). The germline V gene encodes CDR1 SGHRS and CDR2 YFSETQ. With 3 bases removed from V and 4 bases from J, the gap between germline ends came to 13 bases. This CDR3 contains 15 residues. The CDR3, as DNA: TGCGCCAGCAGCTCGGGGACAAGCTTTAATGAAAAACTGTTTTTT. Translating it yields CASSSGTSFNEKLFF.

The chain employs TRBV2 and TRBJ2-3, with 8 bases identical to TRBD2. This CDR3 contains 14 residues. CDR1 SNHLY and CDR2 FYNNEI come from the germline V gene. The ends lost 3 bases at V and 5 bases at J; junction bases unmatched: 4. In DNA form, the CDR3 reads TGTGCCAGCAGTGACGGGGGGGGTGGAGATACGCAGTATTTT. It specifies CASSDGGGGDTQYF. The full variable domain, its missing parts supplied by reference TRBV2 and TRBJ2-3, is EPEVTQTPSHQVTQMGQEVILRCVPISNHLYFYWYRQILGQKVEFLVSFYNNEISEKSEIFDDQFSVERPDGSNFTLKIRSTKLEDSAMYFCASSDGGGGDTQYFGPGTRLTVL.

This clone was seen a handful of times. V is TRBV5-1 and J is TRBJ1-6; TRBD1 matches 7 bases. With V trimmed by 4 bases and J by 4 bases, 5 bases remained unmatched. This CDR3 is built from 15 residues. The germline V gene has CDR1 SGHRS and CDR2 YFSETQ. In nucleotides, the CDR3 is TGCGCCAGCAGCAAGCAGGGGGATTATAATTCACCCCTCCACTTT. This gives the protein CASSKQGDYNSPLHF. Full variable domain (missing parts from reference TRBV5-1 and TRBJ1-6): KAGVTQTPRYLIKTRGQQVTLSCSPISGHRSVSWYQQTPGQGLQFLFEYFSETQRNKGNFPGRFSGRQFSNSRSEMNVSTLELGDSALYLCASSKQGDYNSPLHFGNGTRLTVT.

This chain joins TRBV19 and TRBJ2-7; possible D gene TRBD1, 6 bases. The CDR3 length is 14 residues. CDR1 is LNHDA, CDR2 SQIVND, per germline (reference sequence). Trimming left V 4 bases short and J 2 bases short, with 12 bases between. This CDR3 is CASSTQTGAYEQYF. The CDR3 DNA sequence: TGTGCCAGTAGTACCCAGACAGGTGCCTACGAGCAGTACTTC.

This chain connects TRBV2 to TRBJ1-4; D gene uncertain. V was trimmed by 7 bases and J by 3 bases, leaving 12 bases between them. Germline CDR1 and CDR2: SNHLY and FYNNEI. The CDR3 loop spans 14 amino acids. The CDR3 sequence is CASNVRGANEKLFF. The CDR3 coding sequence is TGTGCCAGCAACGTACGAGGTGCTAATGAAAAACTGTTTTTT.

This clone came up once. The chain has TRBV10-1 and TRBJ2-2, with a tentative D call TRBD1 (6 bases). Trimming removed 8 bases at V and 3 bases at J, with 10 bases between. The CDR3 runs to 13 residues. Germline CDR1 is WNHNN and CDR2 is SYGVQD (reference sequence). Here the CDR3 DNA reads TGCGCCAGCTCGGACAGATACACCGGGGAGCTGTTTTTT. It specifies CASSDRYTGELFF.

The rearrangement uses TRBV6-4 and TRBJ2-3; 12 nucleotides match TRBD2. The trim removed 0 bases at V and 4 bases at J, leaving 2 bases unmatched. The germline gives CDR1 MRHNA, CDR2 SNTAGT. The length of the CDR3 is 16 residues. In nucleotides, the CDR3 is TGTGCCAGCAGTGACTCGACTAGCGGGGGCCCAGATACGCAGTATTTT. It translates to CASSDSTSGGPDTQYF.

This clone was seen once. This sequence joins TRBV2 and TRBJ2-7; maybe TRBD2 (6 bases). Germline CDR1 and CDR2: SNHLY and FYNNEI. Trimming left V 4 bases short and J 9 bases short, with 13 bases between. The CDR3 consists of 12 residues. CDR3 in DNA: TGTGCCAGCAGTGGGGACTTAGGCGGGCAGTACTTC. Protein product: CASSGDLGGQYF.